The present entry profiles one TCR beta chain with its context. Trimming at V came to 3 bases and at J to 3 bases, leaving 2 bases not matched to a gene. In germline, CDR1 is SGDLS, CDR2 YYNGEE. This CDR3 is 14 amino acids long. This sample is drawn from a study of blood T cell repertoires in COVID-19. Clones were read by immunoSEQ multiplex PCR, and TCRdb kept only the in-frame ones, dropping some. The repertoire holds a few hundred thousand clones, with approximately 90% as singletons. The receptor was derived from a woman in her thirties or forties who had recovered from COVID-19. The sequencing input was peripheral blood. This chain joins TRBV9 and TRBJ2-7; TRBD2 matches 11 bases. The chain's CDR3 is CASSEGLADYEQYF. The CDR3 region has the DNA TGTGCCAGCAGCGAGGGACTAGCGGACTACGAGCAGTACTTC.